Below, 28 T cell receptor beta chains from the same sample are listed, as sequenced in a study of PD-1 blockade in classical Hodgkin lymphoma. The time point was: cycle 4 day 1 (C4D1), after less than 7 weeks of nivolumab. With no exception, relapse followed autologous stem cell transplantation in all patients, and brentuximab vedotin exposure varied. Magnetic depletion of unwanted cells isolated CD4+ T cells from thawed PBMCs. The table came from immunoSEQ multiplex PCR; TCRdb's copy has only in-frame clones and leaves some out. The sample has 5,000 or so clones, roughly three quarters seen once. Source: CD4+ T cells from blood, taken before the fourth cycle of nivolumab. Receptors were obtained from a human donor with classical Hodgkin lymphoma.

V and J are TRBV5-4 and TRBJ1-2; D remains unclear. This CDR3 spans 13 amino acids. V was shortened by 5 bases and J by 2 bases, with 10 bases between the two germline ends. Germline loops: CDR1 SGHNT, CDR2 YYREEE (reference sequence). This CDR3 reads CASRRPENYGYTF. DNA of the CDR3: TGTGCCAGCAGGAGGCCAGAGAACTATGGCTACACCTTC.

The chain has TRBV7-9 and TRBJ2-2, with D possibly called TRBD1 or TRBD2 (6 bases each). Trimming stripped 5 bases from V and 4 bases from J, with 26 bases between. The CDR3 loop spans 19 amino acids. Germline V gene sequence: CDR1 SEHNR, CDR2 FQNEAQ (reference sequence). As DNA, the CDR3 is TGTGCCAGCAGCCTAGGGGGGCTTCAGGGGCCTCGGTCCACCGGGGAGCTGTTTTTT. It translates to CASSLGGLQGPRSTGELFF. The whole variable domain, filled in from reference TRBV7-9 and TRBJ2-2, reads DTGVSQNPRHKITKRGQNVTFRCDPISEHNRLYWYRQTLGQGPEFLTYFQNEAQLEKSRLLSDRFSAERPKGSFSTLEIQRTEQGDSAMYLCASSLGGLQGPRSTGELFFGEGSRLTVL.

The CDR3 DNA reads TGTGCCAGCTCACCGGTGACAGGTCAAGAGACCCAGTACTTC. Its protein is CASSPVTGQETQYF. The chain carries TRBV18 and TRBJ2-5, with D maybe TRBD1 (6 bases). Germline CDR1 KGHSH, CDR2 LQKENI. The CDR3 length is 14 residues. Trimming removed 3 bases from V and 2 bases from J, with 10 bases in between.

CDR3 sequence (DNA): TGTGCCAGCAGTGAAAGGGCCCGCCAGTACTTC. Its translation is CASSERARQYF. The chain recombines TRBV2 with TRBJ2-5; no reliable D call. The CDR3 is made up of 11 amino acids. CDR1 is SNHLY and CDR2 is FYNNEI in the germline V gene. Trimming removed 2 bases from V and 10 bases from J, with 8 bases in between.

This chain connects TRBV7-2 to TRBJ1-4; no clear D. Trimming shortened V by 3 bases and J by 4 bases, and 6 bases separated the two germline ends. CDR3 length: 13 amino acids. Per germline, CDR1 SGHTA and CDR2 FQGNSA. CDR3 amino acids: CASSLELNEKLFF. CDR3 in DNA: TGTGCCAGCAGCTTGGAACTTAATGAAAAACTGTTTTTT.

V is TRBV5-6 and J is TRBJ1-2; 7 nucleotides align to TRBD1. The CDR3 covers 14 residues. In germline, CDR1 is SGHDT, CDR2 YYEEEE. The V segment lost 0 bases and the J segment 8 bases; nucleotides outside the gene matches: 7. The DNA for the CDR3 is TGTGCCAGCAGCTTGGACAGGGGACTTGGGGGCTACACCTTC. Residues: CASSLDRGLGGYTF.

In its sample, this clone was seen once. This rearrangement joins TRBV6-1 to TRBJ2-1; 8 bases line up with TRBD1. Germline V gene lookup returns CDR1 MNHNS and CDR2 SASEGT. This CDR3 contains 13 residues. V shed 6 bases, J shed 5 bases, and the junction held 3 bases outside the gene matches. Here the CDR3 reads CASRGQGDNEQFF. The DNA of the CDR3 is TGTGCCAGCAGAGGACAGGGAGACAATGAGCAGTTCTTC.

This rearrangement joins TRBV11-2 to TRBJ2-1; D possibly matches TRBD1 or TRBD2 (6 bases each). Germline V gene data show CDR1 as SGHAT and CDR2 as FQNNGV. This CDR3 spans 14 amino acids. CDR3 nucleotide sequence: TGTGCGTCGCGAGGGGGGAGCTCCTACAATGAGCAGTTCTTC. Protein product: CASRGGSSYNEQFF. The entire variable domain, with the rest obtained from reference TRBV11-2 and TRBJ2-1, is as follows: EAGVAQSPRYKIIEKRQSVAFWCNPISGHATLYWYQQILGQGPKLLIQFQNNGVVDDSQLPKDRFSAERLKGVDSTLKIQPAKLEDSAVYLCASRGGSSYNEQFFGPGTRLTVL.

This chain uses TRBV29-1 with TRBJ2-5; 10 bases match TRBD1. Looked up from germline, CDR1 is SQVTM and CDR2 is ANQGSEA. V lost 7 bases, J lost 7 bases, and 9 bases stayed unmatched. The CDR3 contains 13 residues. The CDR3 loop reads CSGETGGQGTQYF. The CDR3 DNA reads as TGCAGCGGTGAGACAGGGGGCCAGGGGACCCAGTACTTC.

V gene TRBV4-3 combines with J gene TRBJ2-6; 8 bases are shared with TRBD1. The V gene's germline CDR1 is LGHNA and CDR2 YSLEER. The V segment lost 4 bases and the J segment 0 bases; nucleotides outside the gene matches: 5. The CDR3 loop spans 17 amino acids. CDR3 sequence (DNA): TGCGCCAGCAGCCTGATGGACAGGGCCTCTGGGGCCAACGTCCTGACTTTC. This sequence encodes CASSLMDRASGANVLTF.

This chain connects TRBV11-2 to TRBJ1-2; a weak D match, TRBD1 (6 bases). V lost 6 bases and J 5 bases, leaving 13 bases between the germline ends. This CDR3 spans 13 amino acids. The germline CDR1 and CDR2 sequences are SGHAT and FQNNGV. CDR3 in DNA: TGTGCCAGCAGTTCAAACAGGGCTTATGGCTACACCTTC. This codes for CASSSNRAYGYTF.

This rearrangement joins TRBV28 to TRBJ2-1, with 9 bases fitting TRBD2. The germline gives CDR1 MDHEN, CDR2 SYDVKM. V was pared by 7 bases and J by 6 bases, with 19 bases of the junction left unmatched. The CDR3 extends over 18 amino acids. Written as DNA, the CDR3 is TGTGCCAGCACCCCCCCATGGGGCGCGGGGGGGCTCCTCAATGAGCAGTTCTTC. Protein sequence: CASTPPWGAGGLLNEQFF.

The genes are TRBV7-9 and TRBJ1-3; weak D call: TRBD1 (6 bases). The germline V gene encodes CDR1 SEHNR and CDR2 FQNEAQ (reference sequence). The CDR3 runs to 18 residues. The V gene lost 5 bases and the J gene lost 6 bases, with 26 bases spanning the gap. The CDR3 here is CASSLTTGRLLAENTIYF. In nucleotides, the CDR3 is TGTGCCAGCAGCCTTACGACAGGACGATTGCTGGCTGAAAACACCATATATTTT.

The CDR3 spells CASGGDQAFF. Here the CDR3 DNA reads TGTGCCAGCGGGGGGGACCAAGCTTTCTTT. The chain links TRBV6-1 to TRBJ1-1; D might be TRBD1 (5 bases). V lost 8 bases, J lost 9 bases, and 10 bases lay in between. Germline V gene sequence: CDR1 MNHNS, CDR2 SASEGT. The CDR3 runs to 10 residues.

V and J are TRBV4-1 and TRBJ1-1, with D tentatively TRBD1 (6 bases). CDR3 size: 15 residues. Looked up from germline, CDR1 is MGHRA and CDR2 is YSYEKL. Deletions cut 4 bases from V and 6 bases from J, with 18 bases between. DNA for the CDR3: TGCGCCAGCAGCCCATTCTGGGGGGCATACGCTGAAGCTTTCTTT. Protein product: CASSPFWGAYAEAFF.

The V and J genes are TRBV7-7 and TRBJ2-1; 7 nucleotides align to TRBD1. J was trimmed by 4 bases and V by 5 bases; bases with no gene match: 5. This CDR3 has 14 amino acids. CDR1 and CDR2 from the germline V gene are SSHAT and FNYEAQ (reference sequence). This CDR3 reads CASSLGTDYNEQFF. As DNA, the CDR3 is TGTGCCAGCAGCCTAGGGACAGATTACAATGAGCAGTTCTTC.

This chain connects TRBV7-2 to TRBJ2-3; D assignment may be TRBD1 or TRBD2 (5 bases each). The V gene lost 8 bases and the J gene lost 4 bases, with 16 bases spanning the gap. Germline-derived CDR1 and CDR2 are SGHTA and FQGNSA. There are 14 residues in the CDR3. CDR3 DNA sequence: TGTGCCAGCGGGGGAAGAGGGAGTGCAGATACGCAGTATTTT. It is translated as CASGGRGSADTQYF.

For this clone: A read error is the likely source, as a far larger clone sits one nucleotide away. The V gene is TRBV7-9, the J gene TRBJ2-7; no clear D. Germline lookup yields CDR1 SEHNR and CDR2 FQNEAQ (reference sequence). The ends were cut back, 5 bases at V and 2 bases at J, with 25 bases in the middle. The CDR3 is 18 amino acids. The CDR3 here is CASSQEVFRVIPPYEQYF. In nucleotides, the CDR3 is TGTGCCAGCAGCCAAGAGGTCTTTCGGGTCATCCCCCCCTACGAGCAGTACTTC.

Only a few counts were recorded for this clone. V is TRBV12-5 and J is TRBJ1-2; unclear D gene. The CDR3 extends over 14 amino acids. Trimming took off 2 bases at V and 4 bases at J, with 11 bases between the two ends. Germline CDR1 reads LGHNT; CDR2 reads FRNRAP. The CDR3 protein is CASGLQQTPYGYTF. The CDR3 region has the DNA TGTGCTAGTGGTTTGCAGCAGACACCCTATGGCTACACCTTC.

This clone was seen a single time. The genes are TRBV28 and TRBJ1-5; D call uncertain. The CDR3 runs to 13 residues. V was cut by 5 bases and J by 7 bases, with 12 bases left in between. Germline lookup yields CDR1 MDHEN and CDR2 SYDVKM. DNA of the CDR3: TGTGCCAGCAGTATAGAGGGAAACCAGCCCCAGCATTTT. This encodes CASSIEGNQPQHF.

The rearrangement joins TRBV4-3 to TRBJ2-3; TRBD2 agrees at 11 bases. Germline V gene sequence: CDR1 LGHNA, CDR2 YSLEER. The CDR3 runs 16 residues. Trimming removed 4 bases from V and 2 bases from J; junction bases left unmatched: 5. The CDR3 DNA sequence: TGCGCCAGCAGCCCGTTAGCGGGGGGGATCACAGATACGCAGTATTTT. Its translation: CASSPLAGGITDTQYF.

The V gene is TRBV7-2, the J gene TRBJ1-2; 12 bases are a match to TRBD1. CDR3 length: 15 residues. Trimming took 3 bases from V and 3 from J; bases not matched to a gene: 2. CDR1 and CDR2 from the germline V gene are SGHTA and FQGNSA. The CDR3: CASSLGTGGHYGYTF. In nucleotides, the CDR3 is TGTGCCAGCAGCTTGGGGACAGGGGGCCACTATGGCTACACCTTC.

This rearrangement joins TRBV28 to TRBJ2-3; the D is unclear. Germline CDR1 is MDHEN and CDR2 is SYDVKM. The CDR3 has 11 amino acids. V was pared by 6 bases and J by 0 bases, with 1 base between. CDR3: CASRSTDTQYF. CDR3 nucleotides: TGTGCCAGCAGAAGCACAGATACGCAGTATTTT.

This rearrangement joins TRBV7-9 to TRBJ2-1; D gene ambiguous. Per the germline V gene, CDR1 is SEHNR and CDR2 is FQNEAQ (reference sequence). This CDR3 contains 12 residues. Trimming took 5 bases from V and 9 from J, leaving 11 bases between them. The CDR3 region has the DNA TGTGCCAGCAGCCCTAGGTATGTTGAGCAGTTCTTC. Its protein product is CASSPRYVEQFF.

V usage is TRBV7-2 and J usage is TRBJ1-1; D not certain. The V gene lost 8 bases and the J gene lost 6 bases, with 16 bases spanning the gap. The CDR3 runs 13 residues. CDR1 SGHTA and CDR2 FQGNSA come from the germline V gene. The CDR3 here is CASDRQVGAEAFF. For the CDR3, the DNA is TGTGCCAGCGACCGCCAGGTAGGAGCTGAAGCTTTCTTT.

The chain couples TRBV7-9 to TRBJ2-7; D not resolved. Germline CDR1 is SEHNR and CDR2 is FQNEAQ (reference sequence). The CDR3 is 12 amino acids. The germline V and J ends were trimmed by 0 bases and 3 bases, with 3 bases remaining between them. CDR3 region: CASSLANYEQYF. Here the CDR3 DNA reads TGTGCCAGCAGCTTAGCTAACTACGAGCAGTACTTC.

The table lists this clone with a few counts. The chain combines TRBV7-6 with TRBJ2-5, with D unresolved. The CDR3 totals 12 residues. CDR1 SGHVS and CDR2 FNYEAQ come from the germline V gene. Trimming left V 5 bases short and J 5 bases short, with 9 bases between. Here the CDR3 reads CASSPAVETQYF. CDR3 bases: TGTGCCAGCAGCCCGGCCGTGGAGACCCAGTACTTC.

The gene calls are TRBV4-2 and TRBJ2-5, with 8 bases that match TRBD2. Germline V gene data show CDR1 as LGHNA and CDR2 as YNFKEQ. This CDR3 comprises 14 residues. Trimming took 0 bases from V and 9 from J; bases not matched to a gene: 6. CDR3 nucleotides: TGTGCCAGCAGCCAAGATAGAGCGGGGGCGGCCCAGTACTTC. This sequence encodes CASSQDRAGAAQYF.